Shown below are 23 T cell receptor beta chains from a single sample sequenced in a study of cytomegalovirus exposure and HLA in healthy donors. A multiplex PCR was run with 60 Vbeta primers and 13 Jbeta primers. The table came from immunoSEQ multiplex PCR; TCRdb's copy has only in-frame clones and leaves some out. The sample has roughly 220,000 clones; 82% are singletons. Specimen: PBMCs. These receptors came from a woman in her thirties or forties in good health and CMV-seronegative.

The V and J genes are TRBV19 and TRBJ2-7, with D perhaps TRBD1 (6 bases). In germline, CDR1 is LNHDA, CDR2 SQIVND (reference sequence). The CDR3 sequence is 14 residues long. Trimming left V 7 bases short and J 7 bases short, with 20 bases between. The CDR3 sequence: CASTPTGWTEEQYF. The CDR3 DNA follows: TGTGCCAGTACCCCCACAGGGTGGACGGAAGAGCAGTACTTC.

This sequence joins TRBV5-1 and TRBJ2-1, with 11 bases aligning to TRBD2. V shed 4 bases, J shed 9 bases, and the junction held 6 bases outside the gene matches. CDR1 is SGHRS, CDR2 YFSETQ, per germline. The CDR3 spans 14 residues. CDR3 DNA: TGCGCCAGCAGCACTAGCGGGAGATGGGGTGAGCAGTTCTTC. Encoded protein: CASSTSGRWGEQFF.

This rearrangement joins TRBV19 to TRBJ1-1; D call uncertain. Germline-derived CDR1 and CDR2 are LNHDA and SQIVND (reference sequence). This CDR3 is 13 amino acids long. Trimming removed 3 bases at V and 1 base at J, with 6 bases between. The CDR3 DNA is TGTGCCAGTAGTATTGGAGCGAACACTGAAGCTTTCTTT. It is translated as CASSIGANTEAFF.

J is TRBJ2-3 and V is TRBV5-4; 9 nucleotides match TRBD2. The germline gives CDR1 SGHNT, CDR2 YYREEE (reference sequence). The trim removed 5 bases at V and 2 bases at J, leaving 9 bases unmatched. CDR3 length: 16 residues. CDR3 region: CASRSGLAGPTDTQYF. CDR3 nucleotide sequence: TGTGCCAGCAGATCCGGGCTAGCGGGGCCCACAGATACGCAGTATTTT.

This sequence joins TRBV30 and TRBJ2-7; 7 bases map to TRBD2. Trimming removed 2 bases from V and 2 bases from J; junction bases left unmatched: 21. The CDR3 is 19 amino acids. Germline CDR1 reads GTSNPN; CDR2 reads SVGIG (reference sequence). The CDR3 reads CAWSRRGPPPAGAPYEQYF. DNA of the CDR3: TGTGCCTGGAGTAGACGGGGACCTCCCCCCGCGGGAGCCCCCTACGAGCAGTACTTC.

The V and J genes are TRBV27 and TRBJ2-7; 12 bases map to TRBD2. The germline V gene has CDR1 MNHEY and CDR2 SMNVEV (reference sequence). The CDR3 is made up of 14 amino acids. The V gene end was trimmed by 10 bases and the J gene end by 1 base; junction bases not matched to a gene: 5. CDR3 coding DNA: TGTGCCACCCGGACTAGCGGGGCATCCTACGAGCAGTACTTC. It codes for CATRTSGASYEQYF.

The chain carries TRBV9 and TRBJ2-7; D possibly corresponds to TRBD2 (6 bases). V lost 3 bases, J lost 3 bases, and 19 bases lay in between. The germline gives CDR1 SGDLS, CDR2 YYNGEE. The CDR3 runs to 16 residues. The DNA for the CDR3 is TGTGCCAGCAGCGCCCTCCTTACGGCGGGGTTCTACGAGCAGTACTTC. Amino acid sequence: CASSALLTAGFYEQYF.

CDR3 DNA sequence: TGTGCCAGCAGTCGCAGTGACAGGGTATTGAATGAGCAGTTCTTC. Protein: CASSRSDRVLNEQFF. The chain employs TRBV6-5 and TRBJ2-1, with 7 bases matching TRBD1. The germline V gene encodes CDR1 MNHEY and CDR2 SVGAGI. This CDR3 is 15 amino acids long. Trimming took 5 bases from V and 7 from J; bases not matched to a gene: 11.

The chain joins TRBV7-8 to TRBJ2-3; D gene uncertain. The CDR3 runs 13 residues. Germline V gives CDR1 SGHVS, CDR2 FQNEAQ. The V end lost 5 bases, the J end lost 5 bases, and 11 bases lay between the germline ends. CDR3 DNA: TGTGCCAGCAGCCCCCAGCAGGTAGATACGCAGTATTTT. As protein: CASSPQQVDTQYF.

V and J are TRBV2 and TRBJ1-1; D gene unclear. The CDR3 length is 13 residues. V lost 1 base and J 8 bases, leaving 11 bases between the germline ends. In germline, CDR1 is SNHLY, CDR2 FYNNEI. CDR3 nucleotide sequence: TGTGCCAGCAGTGAAGTAACCCCTCAGGAAGCTTTCTTT. Protein product: CASSEVTPQEAFF. Complete variable domain (other parts from reference TRBV2 and TRBJ1-1): EPEVTQTPSHQVTQMGQEVILRCVPISNHLYFYWYRQILGQKVEFLVSFYNNEISEKSEIFDDQFSVERPDGSNFTLKIRSTKLEDSAMYFCASSEVTPQEAFFGQGTRLTVV.

The chain uses TRBV2 and TRBJ1-5, with unresolved D. Germline CDR1 reads SNHLY; CDR2 reads FYNNEI. The CDR3 totals 13 residues. The V and J ends lost 4 bases and 5 bases respectively, with 9 bases between them. The CDR3 bases are TGTGCCAGCAGTGGGCAGGCCTATCAGCCCCAGCATTTT. Protein: CASSGQAYQPQHF.

This clone turned up a few times. V gene TRBV2 combines with J gene TRBJ1-1; 7 bases are a match to TRBD1. J was trimmed by 0 bases and V by 8 bases; bases with no gene match: 6. The germline CDR1 and CDR2 sequences are SNHLY and FYNNEI. The CDR3 has 14 amino acids. CDR3: CASGTVGVNTEAFF. Written as DNA, the CDR3 is TGTGCCAGCGGGACAGTAGGGGTGAACACTGAAGCTTTCTTT. Complete variable domain (other parts from reference TRBV2 and TRBJ1-1): EPEVTQTPSHQVTQMGQEVILRCVPISNHLYFYWYRQILGQKVEFLVSFYNNEISEKSEIFDDQFSVERPDGSNFTLKIRSTKLEDSAMYFCASGTVGVNTEAFFGQGTRLTVV.

V is TRBV9 and J is TRBJ2-7; weak D call: TRBD2 (5 bases). CDR1 is SGDLS and CDR2 is YYNGEE in the germline V gene. There are 15 residues in the CDR3. The V end was cut by 0 bases, the J end by 5 bases, with 15 bases between. In DNA, the CDR3 is TGTGCCAGCAGCGTAGTCCCCGGACTGCTTAACGAGCAGTACTTC. Protein sequence: CASSVVPGLLNEQYF.

The CDR3 here is CASSLRQGLGEKLFF. DNA for the CDR3: TGTGCCAGCAGTTTACGGCAGGGCTTAGGGGAAAAACTGTTTTTT. The V call is TRBV27, the J call TRBJ1-4; D possibly corresponds to TRBD1 (5 bases). V was trimmed by 2 bases and J by 8 bases, leaving 15 bases between them. The CDR3 sequence is 15 residues long. Germline V gene sequence: CDR1 MNHEY, CDR2 SMNVEV (reference sequence).

This clone was found once. The J gene is TRBJ1-2, the V gene TRBV18, with 7 bases lining up with TRBD1. The V gene end was trimmed by 3 bases and the J gene end by 8 bases; junction bases not matched to a gene: 12. CDR3 length: 15 amino acids. The V gene's germline CDR1 is KGHSH and CDR2 LQKENI. The CDR3 reads CASSPTTGVVGGYTF. CDR3 in DNA: TGTGCCAGCTCACCCACCACAGGGGTTGTTGGAGGCTACACCTTC.

The chain carries TRBV30 and TRBJ1-1, with D unclear. Trimming took 3 bases from V and 5 from J, leaving 10 bases between them. Germline V gives CDR1 GTSNPN, CDR2 SVGIG (reference sequence). This CDR3 contains 12 residues. The CDR3 loop is CAWSLEVTEAFF. The CDR3 bases are TGTGCCTGGAGCCTGGAGGTGACTGAAGCTTTCTTT.

This rearrangement joins TRBV20-1 to TRBJ1-2; no clear D. The germline V gene has CDR1 DFQATT and CDR2 SNEGSKA (reference sequence). The length of the CDR3 is 8 residues. The CDR3 bases are TGCGGGCCCTTTGGCTACACCTTC. Translating it yields CGPFGYTF.

The CDR3 protein is CASSIDTQGLAGELFF. DNA for the CDR3: TGTGCCAGTAGTATAGATACCCAGGGACTTGCCGGGGAGCTGTTTTTT. The chain couples TRBV19 to TRBJ2-2, with a tentative D call TRBD2 (6 bases). Germline CDR1 LNHDA, CDR2 SQIVND (reference sequence). The CDR3 is 16 residues long. V was shortened by 0 bases and J by 6 bases, with 14 bases between the two germline ends.

The chain is built from TRBV19 and TRBJ1-2; D is uncertain. Germline V gene lookup returns CDR1 LNHDA and CDR2 SQIVND (reference sequence). Trimming removed 4 bases at V and 6 bases at J, with 9 bases between. The CDR3 contains 12 residues. CDR3 sequence (DNA): TGTGCCAGTAGTACCTATATGGATGGCTACACCTTC. It specifies CASSTYMDGYTF.

The rearrangement joins TRBV28 to TRBJ2-7; D uncertain. Looked up from germline, CDR1 is MDHEN and CDR2 is SYDVKM. The CDR3 has 14 amino acids. V gave up 6 bases and J gave up 2 bases, with 14 bases separating them. The CDR3 region has the DNA TGTGCCAGCAGCCCTGGGCCGAAACCCTACGAGCAGTACTTC. The encoded protein is CASSPGPKPYEQYF. Together with reference TRBV28 and TRBJ2-7, the CDR3 gives the full variable domain: DVKVTQSSRYLVKRTGEKVFLECVQDMDHENMFWYRQDPGLGLRLIYFSYDVKMKEKGDIPEGYSVSREKKERFSLILESASTNQTSMYLCASSPGPKPYEQYFGPGTRLTVT.

In its sample, this clone was seen a few times. The V call is TRBV7-3, the J call TRBJ2-2, with 7 bases lining up with TRBD2. V was clipped by 5 bases and J by 1 base; unmatched bases: 7. This CDR3 has 16 amino acids. The V gene's germline CDR1 is SGHTA and CDR2 FQGTGA. CDR3 residues: CASSPEPGGNTGELFF. As DNA, the CDR3 is TGTGCCAGCAGCCCTGAACCGGGAGGGAACACCGGGGAGCTGTTTTTT.

The rearrangement uses TRBV4-1 and TRBJ2-7; 13 bases align to TRBD2. Trimming at V came to 2 bases and at J to 7 bases, leaving 11 bases not matched to a gene. CDR1 and CDR2 (germline): MGHRA, YSYEKL. The CDR3 length is 17 residues. The CDR3 loop reads CASSQPGGLAGEWEQYF. In nucleotides, the CDR3 is TGCGCCAGCAGCCAACCCGGAGGACTAGCGGGGGAGTGGGAGCAGTACTTC.

The gene calls are TRBV19 and TRBJ1-4; 8 positions agree with TRBD1. The CDR3 is 13 amino acids. Germline lookup yields CDR1 LNHDA and CDR2 SQIVND (reference sequence). The trim removed 8 bases at V and 11 bases at J, leaving 10 bases unmatched. This CDR3 is CASGVQGAEKLFF. In nucleotides, the CDR3 is TGTGCCAGTGGTGTCCAGGGGGCGGAGAAACTGTTTTTT.